This TCR beta chain is drawn from a study of identical twins (dated by TCRdb to between 2015 and 2016). As for the study more broadly: To test whether fetal clonotypes persist, the study used deep sequencing on TCR alpha and beta repertoires from monozygotic twins, unrelated adults of various ages, and cord blood. Replicate twin experiments were performed at different times using different library preparation protocols to rule out contamination. Points the paper makes about the study in general: Compared with coincidental sharing between unrelated individuals, out-of-frame TCR alpha sequences shared between twins showed an excess of sequences with low generation probability. Zero-insertion analyses could be partly confounded by invariant T cells such as MAIT and iNKT, though diverse VJ usage argued against such confounding for most clonotypes. Because the same donors could not be followed over many years, the conclusions relied on cross-sectional statistical analysis. Excess twin sharing in beta out-of-frame sequences was weaker because fewer shared sequences lowered the signal-to-noise ratio. Out-of-frame TCR alpha sharing in monozygotic twins was systematically underestimated by recombination models, whereas sharing between unrelated individuals was in agreement with the recombination models. Fewer insertions were carried by abundant cord blood beta clonotypes, a similar but weaker trend appeared in young adult naive repertoires, and no such trend appeared in memory repertoires.

To note about this clonotype: What this receptor recognizes is not known. Base quality data are lacking; no much larger clone is found one base away.

Every donor in the study was a healthy Caucasian. CDR1 and CDR2, per the germline V gene (reference sequence), are SEHNR and FQNEAQ. There are 15 amino acids in the CDR3, from cysteine to phenylalanine inclusive. Only the CDR3 portion is preserved as DNA: 45 bases, with reading frame beginning at the first base. Deletion took 2 bases off V and 7 bases off J, with a span of 18 bases between the germline ends. The library was generated by 5' RACE. TCRdb names Illumina HiSeq 2000 as the instrument used. Template switching added a universal primer binding site, and the final cDNA carried a unique molecular identifier that allowed TCR cDNA molecules to be counted accurately. Specific primers in the conserved constant-segment region were used to synthesize first-strand cDNA for TCR alpha and beta chains. To control for contamination, every cDNA library was double barcoded, receiving both a SMART-Mk sample barcode and Illumina barcodes. TruSeq adapter sequences and Illumina sample barcodes were added in two successive PCR steps. The TCR alpha and beta cDNA libraries were sequenced on the Illumina HiSeq platform using custom primers. As for the original processing: Raw reads were processed with MiGEC to extract unique molecular identifiers, and MiXCR was used to determine CDR3 positions. For each individual, recombination models were inferred using an EM algorithm with the repgenHMM and IGoR tools. The analysis of shared clonotypes was done with the tcR package in R, with sharing normalized by the product of cloneset sizes. To study raw recombination free of thymic and clonal selection effects, out-of-frame nonproductive sequences were analyzed. TCRdb reprocessed the public reads (quality trimming at Q25 with fastp, clone calling with MiXCR) and kept in-frame beta chains. Each entry is one CDR3 protein sequence, shown with its most common DNA and genes. TCRdb's processing, not the authors' own work, is the source of the V and J calls. The sample yields 1.5 million to 2 million distinct CDR3 sequences; roughly 35% were counted once. In total, the top ten clones hold about 0.27% of the sample.

The specimen was cord blood. This sequence originates from a newborn girl in good health. This chain joins TRBV7-9 to TRBJ2-7; a tentative D call is TRBD2 (6 bases match). The DNA reads TGTGCCAGCAGCTTACTAGCGAGACTAAACAATGAGCAGTACTTC. It specifies CASSLLARLNNEQYF. This CDR3, with the reference TRBV7-9 and TRBJ2-7 proteins standing in past its ends, gives the full variable domain DTGVSQNPRHKITKRGQNVTFRCDPISEHNRLYWYRQTLGQGPEFLTYFQNEAQLEKSRLLSDRFSAERPKGSFSTLEIQRTEQGDSAMYLCASSLLARLNNEQYFGPGTRLTVT.